This T cell receptor beta chain was sequenced for a study of T cells in Graves' hyperthyroidism and ophthalmopathy. This clonotype was observed a handful of times. What it binds is unknown. CDR3 length: 14 amino acids. Trimming at V came to 1 base and at J to 5 bases, leaving 3 bases not matched to a gene. Aged 18 to 65, the patients had hyperthyroidism that was newly diagnosed and had lasted under 2 months. Exclusion of a patient resulted from uncontrolled infection, other autoimmune disease, pregnancy or lactation. From approximately 9.5 ml of fresh peripheral blood, PBMCs were isolated. TCR beta CDR3 sequences were amplified from RNA transcripts. HTBI primers drove first-round RT-PCR of the TCR CDR3. TCRdb passed the multiplex PCR reads through MiXCR, listing each CDR3 protein once. The sample has hundreds of thousands of distinct CDR3 sequences, 13% to 15% seen once. Study-wide findings and caveats: Ophthalmopathy and stable hyperthyroidism were separated by a 13 V-J model.

Sequencing was performed on blood. The source is a woman aged 18-35 years with Graves' hyperthyroidism. The gene calls are TRBV12-3 or TRBV12-4 and TRBJ2-3, with TRBD1 identical over 7 bases. The CDR3 loop is CASSLDQGVDTQYF. The CDR3 nucleotides are TGTGCCAGCAGTTTAGACCAGGGGGTAGATACGCAGTATTTT.